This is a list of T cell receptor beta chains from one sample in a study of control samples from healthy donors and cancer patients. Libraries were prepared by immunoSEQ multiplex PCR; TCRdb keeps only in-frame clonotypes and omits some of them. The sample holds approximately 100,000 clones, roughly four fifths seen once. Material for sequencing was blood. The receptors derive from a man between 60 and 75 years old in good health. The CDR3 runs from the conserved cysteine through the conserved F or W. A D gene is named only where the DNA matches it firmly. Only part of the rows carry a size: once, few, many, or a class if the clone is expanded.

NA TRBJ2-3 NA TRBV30 CAWTPISTDTQYF
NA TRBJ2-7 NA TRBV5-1 CASSLAGVPNEQYF
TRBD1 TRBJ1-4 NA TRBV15 CATSRDRGEKLFF
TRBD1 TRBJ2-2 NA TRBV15 CATSRDIFAPGQANTGELFF
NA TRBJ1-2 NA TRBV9 CASSPLGDGYTF
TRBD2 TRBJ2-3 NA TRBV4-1 CASSQESPAGGPTDTQYF
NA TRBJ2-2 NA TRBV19 CASPGAAGELFF
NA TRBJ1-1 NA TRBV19 CASSRRGQSNTEAFF
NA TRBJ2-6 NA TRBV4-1 CASSQVDERSSGANVLTF
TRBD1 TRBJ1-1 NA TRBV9 CASSVEGTGYLNTEAFF
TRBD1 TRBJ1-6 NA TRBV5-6 CASSVSTGGSSPLHF
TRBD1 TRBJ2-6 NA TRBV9 CASSARDRGSGANVLTF
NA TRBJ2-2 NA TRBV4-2 CASSQAPAVATGELFF
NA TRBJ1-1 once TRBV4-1 CASSQPTRDTEAFF
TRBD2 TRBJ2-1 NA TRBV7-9 CASSLARLAGGGFYEQFF
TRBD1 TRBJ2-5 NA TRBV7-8 CASSTRTGDQETQYF
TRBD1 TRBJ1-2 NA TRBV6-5 CASSPNLGQLYGYTF
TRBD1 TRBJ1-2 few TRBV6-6 CASSSPGTANF
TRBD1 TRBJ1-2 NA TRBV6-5 CASSYQGDLPYGYTF
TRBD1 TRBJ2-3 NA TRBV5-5 CASSGTGRTDTQYF
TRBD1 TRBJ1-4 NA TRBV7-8 CASSLEPVQGMVEKLFF
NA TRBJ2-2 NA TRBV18 CASLTGSLVDSGELFF
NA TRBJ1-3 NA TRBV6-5 CASSYTGHLSGNTIYF
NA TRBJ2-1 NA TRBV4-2 CASSQDLSQPYNEQFF
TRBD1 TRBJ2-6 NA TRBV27 CASSLSAGGIGANVLTF
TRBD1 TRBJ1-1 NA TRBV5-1 CASSLAGGEAFF
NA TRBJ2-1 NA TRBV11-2 CASSLIVGQGNEQFF
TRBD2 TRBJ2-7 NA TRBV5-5 CASSLTSGDIPYEQYF
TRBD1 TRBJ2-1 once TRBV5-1 CASSPVDRGRLQSSYNEQFF
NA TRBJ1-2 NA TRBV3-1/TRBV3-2 CASSQPNGYTF
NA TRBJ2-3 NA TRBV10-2 CASSDLASSTDTQYF
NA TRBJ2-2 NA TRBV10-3 CAIRIGGTNTGELFF
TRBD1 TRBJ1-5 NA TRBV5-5 CASSFSQGAGNQPQHF
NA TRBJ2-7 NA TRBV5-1 CASSLDGSYEQYF
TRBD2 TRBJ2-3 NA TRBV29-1 CSVGSLGRALGTQYF
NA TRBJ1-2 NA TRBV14 CASSQGGGYGYTF
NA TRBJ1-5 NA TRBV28 CASSLEPGVQPQHF
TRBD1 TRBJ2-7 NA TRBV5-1 CASSSIGLTGTGGNEQYF
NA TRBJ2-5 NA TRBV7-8 CASSLGTTFQETQYF
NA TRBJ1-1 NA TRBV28 CAAWGRTEAFF
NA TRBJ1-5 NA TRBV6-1 CASSEMVVGGNQPQHF
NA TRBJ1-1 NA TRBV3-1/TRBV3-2 CASSQVRAVHSAFF
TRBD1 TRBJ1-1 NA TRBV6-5 CASRKGGSLNTEAFF
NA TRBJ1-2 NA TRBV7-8 CASSIRAGDTGYTF
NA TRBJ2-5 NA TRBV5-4 CASSVRTGPQETQYF
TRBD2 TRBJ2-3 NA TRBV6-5 CASSYFSGGTDTQYF
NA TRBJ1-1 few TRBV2 CASSRTSGGTEAFF
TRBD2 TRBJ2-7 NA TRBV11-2 CASTDGREERYEQYF
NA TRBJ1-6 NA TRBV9 CASSGPPSGALSPLHF
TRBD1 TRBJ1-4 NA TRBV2 CASSRDSRNEKLFF
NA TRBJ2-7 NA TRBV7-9 CASDAVWDGHYEQYF
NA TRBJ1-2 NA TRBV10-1 CASSESVRRYGYTF
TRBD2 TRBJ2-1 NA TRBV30 CAWSGAGVHKQFF